This T cell receptor (beta chain) was recorded in a study of cytomegalovirus exposure and HLA in healthy donors (dated by TCRdb to about 2017). About the full investigation: An earlier analysis of about 560 of the donors reported 250 to 350 Gb of sequence data and 95 million to 120 million unique TCR beta sequences obtained from about 200 million T cells. An early release that covered about 600 HLA-typed donors contained around 330 gigabases of sequencing data and around 85 million unique TCR sequences. Of the 398 genotyped donors, about 80% fell in the genetic ancestry cluster associated with self-reported Caucasian donors. The aim of the study was to test whether cataloging public T cell receptors could identify signatures of past pathogen exposure. The study used immunosequencing to profile the T cell repertoires of approximately 640 subjects and linked those repertoires to cytomegalovirus serostatus. In addition to the first cohort of around 670 subjects, a separate validation cohort of around 110 different subjects was used. To predict cytomegalovirus infection status, the study brought together high-throughput TCR immunosequencing, statistical association of individual TCRs with disease status, and machine learning. A later analysis re-examined previously published TCR beta repertoires from more than 600 donors and added high-resolution HLA genotyping to investigate patterns of TCR occurrence. Rather than drawing on any new phenotypic data, the later analysis identified candidate immune exposures from TCR beta sequences and the way those sequences occurred across donors. In an earlier analysis of roughly 540 of the donors, high-throughput TCR beta sequencing was used to judge whether each TCR beta V gene segment behaved as functional or pseudogenic. Donor age, sex, ethnicity and CMV serostatus were collected together with the repertoire data. In a later genetic analysis, genome-wide SNP genotypes for about 65% of the 666 donors were used, and that subset was treated as a discovery cohort. Every repertoire in the discovery cohort had been generated on one and the same sequencing platform. HLA typing covered class I and class II loci at four-digit resolution. The number of typed donors differed by locus: 629-630 for A, B, C, DRB1 and DQB1; about 520 for DQA1; around 610 for DPA1; and roughly 450 for DPB1. Because of strong linkage in the cohort, roughly five DR-DQ haplotypes were treated as single units for association and clustering. Among roughly 400 genotyped donors of the cohort, an average of around 220,000 unique TCR beta nucleotide sequences was sequenced per donor, of which about 19% were non-productive.

This clone was recorded a few times. Its antigen is still unknown. One base away there is no much larger clone; base qualities are not given. General study outcomes and caveats: Most TCR sequences were seen in very few donors, while some public TCRs were found in many individuals. The 87-base-pair reads could not distinguish some IMGT-functional V segments, including TRBV6-2 and TRBV6-3, so those segments were excluded. For the cohort, immune exposure information was limited to CMV serostatus. In an earlier analysis of 587 of the donors, most TCR beta V segments appeared in productive rearrangements about 87% or about 30% of the time, broadly matching IMGT annotations. According to the authors, the approach could potentially be generalized to other disease states and immunological phenotypes. A later analysis found that TCR association rates varied across HLA loci, with DRB1 alleles showing the most associated TCRs and HLA-C alleles the fewest. The study gave a list of 150 to 200 TCR beta chains associated with cytomegalovirus. A later genetic analysis associated a missense DCLRE1C variant with V-gene and J-gene trimming of TCR beta chains, and an independent cohort replicated the association. Only TCR beta chains were sequenced in this cohort, and the absence of alpha or paired-chain data limited detectable features. A later analysis found that most CMV-associated TCR beta chains appeared HLA-restricted, with HLA associations seemingly driven largely by CMV exposure. Three of the identified cytomegalovirus-associated TCR beta chains were confirmed in vitro to be specific for cytomegalovirus antigens. In a later analysis, HLA-associated TCR beta chains were found to be more clonally expanded and to have lower generation probabilities than equally common non-associated chains. About 15 rarely observed V segments, including chromosome 9 orphons, were excluded from the earlier analysis of about 610 of the donors because counts were too low. Presence/absence analyses assumed roughly uniform sequencing depth across donors, an assumption that may not hold. Because HLA typing was missing for some donors at each locus, association tests included only the typed subset. Cytomegalovirus status was reported to be diagnosed by the classifier with high specificity and sensitivity in both the original and validation cohorts. According to a later analysis, parvovirus B19, influenza, CMV and Epstein-Barr virus appeared linked to several top co-occurrence clusters. Correlated functional status among segregating V segments might be attributable to linkage disequilibrium, but an unknown experimental factor could not be ruled out. Compared with the 666-donor mean, donors in an Asian-associated ancestry cluster had fewer N-insertions in productive TCRs, according to a later genetic analysis. A further reported finding was that TCR beta sequences accurately predicted the HLA-A and HLA-B alleles for most subjects in the first cohort. A group of highly shared sequence variants was considered likely to be a technical artifact of the sequencing pipeline. In a later analysis, 16,951 TCR beta sequences were associated with specific HLA alleles at a false discovery rate of 0.05. Assigning TCR associations to individual alleles was difficult when HLA alleles, especially DR and DQ, strongly co-occurred.

Taken from cysteine to phenylalanine, the CDR3 has 12 residues. Only CDR3 DNA is held: 36 bases, read in frame from base 1. V is reduced by 2 bases and J by 8 bases, leaving a spacing of 10 bases between them. The germline V gene gives CDR1 as SGDLS and CDR2 as YYNGEE. Libraries were constructed by the immunoSEQ multiplex PCR assay. For the multiplex PCR, a mixture combining 60 forward primers for TCR Vbeta segments and 13 reverse primers for TCR Jbeta segments was used. The CDR3 region of rearranged TCR beta genes was amplified from genomic DNA with a multiplex PCR assay. The Illumina HiSeq System was used to sequence the amplified TCR beta libraries as 87-base-pair reads. The authors processed their data as follows. A later analysis tallied 80 million to 95 million unique TCR beta chains across the 700 or so repertoires, and around 9.9 million of those chains were shared by two or more donors. A nearest-neighbor algorithm error-corrected the raw reads and collapsed the reads into unique sequences, merging closely related sequences to remove PCR and sequencing errors. Alignment of CDR3 sequences to IMGT reference sequences was used to assign V, D and J gene segments. Each retained sequence needed at least a six-nucleotide match to both a V gene segment and a J gene segment. A rearrangement counted as productive if the CDR3 had no stop codons and remained in frame with V and J, and every other rearrangement counted as non-productive. Following IMGT convention, CDR3 was defined as the stretch from the second conserved V-encoded cysteine up to the conserved J-encoded phenylalanine. In an earlier analysis of approximately 590 of the donors, sequences lacking an unambiguous match to a single V gene segment were excluded. In an earlier analysis of a few hundred of the donors, V segments were called functional above 56.7% productive rearrangements and were called segregating when the between-donor standard deviation exceeded 5%. A statistical classification framework was developed to diagnose cytomegalovirus status using the catalog of TCR beta chain sequences. V and J gene assignment, in a later analysis, came from comparing TCR nucleotide sequences with IMGT/GENE-DB human TR gene sequences. Using the TCRdist pipeline, a later analysis assigned CDR3 sequences along with most-parsimonious VDJ recombination scenarios. In a later analysis, every TCR beta chain was defined by the combination of its CDR3 amino acid sequence and its V-gene family, and reads without a unique V-gene family were dropped. As a way to deal with suspected cross-contamination and a sequencing artifact, a later analysis dropped 450 to 600 nucleotide sequences that were highly shared and had low generation probability. A later analysis calculated a clonal expansion index for each public chain from normalized within-repertoire ranks of inferred template counts. Generation probabilities in a later analysis came from a VDJ recombination model fitted to out-of-frame rearrangements, and those results were checked against IGoR. A later analysis scored TCR-TCR, TCR-HLA and TCR-CMV co-occurrence with hypergeometric tests, applying a repertoire-size bias correction to TCR pairs. A later analysis estimated false discovery rates by permuting HLA or CMV assignments 20 times. In a later analysis, co-occurring TCRs were grouped using DBSCAN, and TCRdist sequence similarity was added for clustering within HLA-allele-positive subsets. Repertoires with fewer than 30,000 or more than 120,000 public chains, plus five repertoires with anomalous nucleotide sharing, were excluded from co-occurrence clustering. The source is immuneACCESS, and TCRdb retained only in-frame sequences with V and J called. Part of the clones is not carried over; for the studies checked, unresolved V genes explain less than half of this, and the remainder is unexplained. D and trimming come from the DNA, and the V and J calls and clone size come from that table. The sample records approximately 150,000 clones, about 70% of which are singletons. About 3.1% of the sample is in the top ten clones.

In total, about 650 healthy bone marrow donors made up the cohort. Cohort members were all nominally healthy when sampled, although unrecorded immune exposures were likely present. The donor was CMV seronegative and was included in the group of 352 seronegative cohort members. A peripheral blood sample was collected from each donor, and TCR beta sequencing was performed on peripheral blood mononuclear cells. The Qiagen DNeasy Blood Extraction Kit was used to extract genomic DNA from the blood cell samples. The rearrangement joined TRBV9 to TRBJ1-2; the D segment could be TRBD1, given 5 matching bases. The sequence was obtained from a male donor in good health and CMV-seronegative. The material sequenced was PBMCs. Read as DNA, the sequence is TGTGCCAGCAGCGTCTTGGGGGGAGGCTACACCTTC. The encoded protein is CASSVLGGGYTF.